What follows are 28 T cell receptor beta chains derived from one specimen sequenced in a study of OX40 agonist ivuxolimab in advanced cancers. Method: immunoSEQ multiplex PCR; TCRdb's copy keeps in-frame clones and lacks some. The sample consists of some 64,000 clones, 84% of them appearing once. The specimen comprised CD4+ or CD8+ T cells sorted from blood, sampled in a trial of the OX40 agonist ivuxolimab. These receptors all come from an adult with an advanced solid tumor such as melanoma, head and neck, liver or kidney cancer.

The chain employs TRBV19 and TRBJ2-5; perhaps D is TRBD1 or TRBD2 (5 bases each). The CDR3 length is 13 residues. Germline V CDR1 and CDR2: LNHDA, SQIVND (reference sequence). V was clipped by 7 bases and J by 3 bases, with 12 bases between them. The CDR3 is CASTSLGEETQYF. Here the CDR3 DNA reads TGTGCCAGTACCTCTCTGGGGGAAGAGACCCAGTACTTC.

The V call is TRBV7-6, the J call TRBJ1-1, with D possibly matching TRBD1 (6 bases). V shed 5 bases and J shed 2 bases, with 18 bases lying between them. CDR1 and CDR2 from the germline V gene are SGHVS and FNYEAQ. The CDR3 runs 16 residues. CDR3 in DNA: TGTGCCAGCAGCCCATGGACTGGACAGTTAAACACTGAAGCTTTCTTT. Translating it yields CASSPWTGQLNTEAFF.

The V and J genes are TRBV5-1 and TRBJ2-5, with 8 bases fitting TRBD2. The CDR3 totals 16 residues. J lost 9 bases, V lost 0 bases, and 13 bases had no gene match. Germline V gene data show CDR1 as SGHRS and CDR2 as YFSETQ. CDR3 sequence reads: CASSLAGRTRGEAQYF. The CDR3 bases are TGCGCCAGCAGCTTGGCGGGCCGGACGCGGGGGGAGGCCCAGTACTTC.

The chain joins TRBV19 to TRBJ2-5, with D unclear. Trimming shortened V by 2 bases and J by 5 bases, and 12 bases separated the two germline ends. The CDR3 has 14 amino acids. Germline V gene lookup returns CDR1 LNHDA and CDR2 SQIVND (reference sequence). For the CDR3, the DNA is TGTGCCAGTAGTATAAATTTGGGGTCGGAGACCCAGTACTTC. This encodes CASSINLGSETQYF.

The chain combines TRBV27 with TRBJ2-3; 8 bases fit TRBD2. The CDR3 length is 17 residues. The germline CDR1 and CDR2 sequences are MNHEY and SMNVEV (reference sequence). Trimming removed 6 bases from V and 0 bases from J; junction bases left unmatched: 11. In nucleotides, the CDR3 is TGTGCCAGCAGCCCACCGAAGCGGGGGCCTAGCACAGATACGCAGTATTTT. Its protein product is CASSPPKRGPSTDTQYF.

The V call is TRBV12-5, the J call TRBJ2-7; D may be TRBD1 (6 bases). Trimming pared 5 bases from V and 4 bases from J, leaving 15 bases between. This CDR3 spans 14 amino acids. Per germline, CDR1 LGHNT and CDR2 FRNRAP. The CDR3 DNA sequence: TGTGCTAGTGGTACAGGGAAAGGAACGTACGAGCAGTACTTC. Its protein product is CASGTGKGTYEQYF.

This clone was observed once. The chain carries TRBV7-9 and TRBJ2-1; possible D gene TRBD2, 6 bases. The CDR3 is 18 amino acids. CDR1 and CDR2 (germline): SEHNR, FQNEAQ (reference sequence). Trimming left V 0 bases short and J 8 bases short, with 23 bases between. CDR3 loop: CASSLAKGGGRGYDEQFF. The CDR3 region has the DNA TGTGCCAGCAGCTTAGCGAAGGGAGGCGGAAGAGGGTACGATGAGCAGTTCTTC.

The rearrangement uses TRBV6-1 and TRBJ1-2; perhaps TRBD1 as D (6 bases). Germline CDR1 and CDR2: MNHNS and SASEGT. CDR3 length: 12 amino acids. V was shortened by 5 bases and J by 4 bases, with 8 bases between the two germline ends. CDR3 sequence (DNA): TGTGCCAGCAGTCCACAGGGCTATGGCTACACCTTC. Protein: CASSPQGYGYTF.

The J gene is TRBJ2-2, the V gene TRBV7-3; D remains unclear. V lost 5 bases and J 7 bases, leaving 11 bases between the germline ends. CDR3 length: 13 amino acids. The germline gives CDR1 SGHTA, CDR2 FQGTGA. The CDR3 protein is CASSPHVIGELFF. In DNA form, the CDR3 reads TGTGCCAGCAGCCCCCACGTGATCGGGGAGCTGTTTTTT. The variable domain in full, completed from reference TRBV7-3 and TRBJ2-2, reads GAGVSQTPSNKVTEKGKYVELRCDPISGHTALYWYRQSLGQGPEFLIYFQGTGAADDSGLPNDRFFAVRPEGSVSTLKIQRTERGDSAVYLCASSPHVIGELFFGEGSRLTVL.

DNA of the CDR3: TGTGCCACCGGGACTAGCGGGAGATTTGGGCAGTTCTTC. As protein: CATGTSGRFGQFF. The rearrangement uses TRBV2 and TRBJ2-1; 14 bases agree with TRBD2. The germline gives CDR1 SNHLY, CDR2 FYNNEI. J was trimmed by 12 bases and V by 10 bases; bases with no gene match: 8. The CDR3 is 13 residues long. Full variable domain (rest looked up from reference TRBV2 and TRBJ2-1): EPEVTQTPSHQVTQMGQEVILRCVPISNHLYFYWYRQILGQKVEFLVSFYNNEISEKSEIFDDQFSVERPDGSNFTLKIRSTKLEDSAMYFCATGTSGRFGQFFGPGTRLTVL.

The CDR3 spells CASHNYHRGEYVQYF. CDR3 bases: TGTGCCAGCCACAACTATCACAGGGGAGAGTATGTGCAGTACTTC. The chain joins TRBV6-1 to TRBJ2-7, with 7 nucleotides matching TRBD1. The germline V gene has CDR1 MNHNS and CDR2 SASEGT. The CDR3 consists of 15 residues. V dropped 8 bases and J dropped 9; count of bases not matched to a gene: 19.

The chain employs TRBV10-3 and TRBJ1-1; D may be TRBD1 (6 bases). Germline loops: CDR1 ENHRY, CDR2 SYGVKD. CDR3 length: 14 amino acids. Trimming took 9 bases from V and 2 from J, leaving 16 bases between them. CDR3 bases: TGTGCCATTTCCCCAGGGGAAACCAACACTGAAGCTTTCTTT. This encodes CAISPGETNTEAFF.

A remark on this clone: Since the CDR3 does not end with the conserved phenylalanine or tryptophan, this likely comes from a read error. The J gene is TRBJ1-2, the V gene TRBV7-2, with D possibly being TRBD1 (5 bases). Germline V CDR1 and CDR2: SGHTA, FQGNSA. The CDR3 covers 15 residues. V was shortened by 4 bases and J by 0 bases, with 12 bases between the two germline ends. CDR3 sequence reads: CASSSARGTNYGYTL. As DNA, the CDR3 is TGTGCCAGCAGCTCCGCCCGGGGGACTAACTATGGCTACACCCTC.

The chain is built from TRBV7-8 and TRBJ1-5; D is undetermined. Trimming took 1 base from V and 1 from J, leaving 11 bases between them. The length of the CDR3 is 16 residues. Germline values: CDR1 SGHVS, CDR2 FQNEAQ. This CDR3 reads CASSLEAGISNQPQHF. DNA for the CDR3: TGTGCCAGCAGCTTAGAGGCAGGTATAAGCAATCAGCCCCAGCATTTT.

The chain joins TRBV10-3 to TRBJ1-1, with 7 positions matching TRBD1. The CDR3 is made up of 13 amino acids. Germline CDR1 reads ENHRY; CDR2 reads SYGVKD. V dropped 7 bases and J dropped 1; count of bases not matched to a gene: 3. The DNA of the CDR3 is TGTGCCATCAAGGGACAGACGAACACTGAAGCTTTCTTT. Residues: CAIKGQTNTEAFF.

This clone turned up a few times. This rearrangement joins TRBV7-6 to TRBJ2-5; D not resolved. Germline CDR1 is SGHVS and CDR2 is FNYEAQ. The CDR3 sequence is 12 residues long. V lost 0 bases to trimming and J lost 4 bases, with 3 bases between them. CDR3 residues: CASSLAVETQYF. The DNA for the CDR3 is TGTGCCAGCAGCTTAGCGGTAGAGACCCAGTACTTC.

The V call is TRBV27, the J call TRBJ1-1, with a weak D call TRBD1 (5 bases). V lost 8 bases and J lost 5, with 18 bases in between. Germline CDR1 reads MNHEY; CDR2 reads SMNVEV (reference sequence). This CDR3 has 14 residues. The CDR3 DNA reads as TGTGCCAGCCGAGACTGGGGGGACGTGACTGAAGCTTTCTTT. Amino acids: CASRDWGDVTEAFF.

Notes on this clone: The sample carries other DNA sequences with the same CDR3. The genes are TRBV9 and TRBJ2-7, with D possibly matching TRBD2 (5 bases). Germline CDR1 and CDR2: SGDLS and YYNGEE. V was trimmed by 0 bases and J by 3 bases, leaving 10 bases between them. The CDR3 length is 14 residues. This CDR3 reads CASSVGGSSYEQYF. CDR3 coding DNA: TGTGCCAGCAGCGTAGGAGGGAGTAGCTACGAGCAGTACTTC.

The chain uses TRBV7-2 and TRBJ2-5, with D perhaps TRBD1 or TRBD2 (5 bases each). CDR1 is SGHTA and CDR2 is FQGNSA in the germline V gene. The V end lost 1 base, the J end lost 11 bases, and 17 bases lay between the germline ends. The CDR3 length is 14 residues. The CDR3 here is CASSLVQGADGQYF. CDR3 nucleotides: TGTGCCAGCAGCTTAGTCCAGGGAGCAGATGGGCAGTACTTC.

The chain combines TRBV6-5 with TRBJ1-1; D unresolved. V was pared by 0 bases and J by 4 bases, with 9 bases between. The CDR3 loop spans 14 amino acids. Germline assignment: CDR1 MNHEY and CDR2 SVGAGI. The chain's CDR3 is CASSYSGGGTEAFF. In DNA, the CDR3 is TGTGCCAGCAGTTACTCGGGCGGTGGCACTGAAGCTTTCTTT.

Note on this clone: A much larger clone sits a single nucleotide away, making a read error possible. The V and J genes are TRBV27 and TRBJ2-5, with a weak D call TRBD1 (5 bases). The ends were cut back, 3 bases at V and 1 base at J, with 9 bases in the middle. The CDR3 runs to 14 residues. Looked up from germline, CDR1 is MNHEY and CDR2 is SMNVEV (reference sequence). The CDR3 sequence is CASSFAGRQETQYF. The CDR3 DNA sequence: TGTGCCAGCAGTTTCGCAGGGCGCCAAGAGACCCAGTACTTC.

There are a few counts of this clone. V usage is TRBV5-1 and J usage is TRBJ1-2; no firm D call. The CDR3 runs to 15 residues. V was pared by 4 bases and J by 5 bases, with 18 bases between. In germline, CDR1 is SGHRS, CDR2 YFSETQ. Here the CDR3 reads CASSPFTTASYGYTF. CDR3 nucleotide sequence: TGCGCCAGCAGCCCCTTTACTACGGCGTCTTATGGCTACACCTTC.

This chain links TRBV28 with TRBJ1-5; perhaps TRBD1 as D (5 bases). The CDR3 spans 15 residues. Looked up from germline, CDR1 is MDHEN and CDR2 is SYDVKM. V was clipped by 4 bases and J by 7 bases, with 17 bases between them. Here the CDR3 reads CASSSTLGDEQPQHF. The CDR3 nucleotides read TGTGCCAGCAGTTCCACCCTCGGGGACGAGCAGCCCCAGCATTTT.

The chain links TRBV7-2 to TRBJ1-5; D may be TRBD1 (6 bases). Germline V gene sequence: CDR1 SGHTA, CDR2 FQGNSA. This CDR3 region has 18 residues. Trimming cost V 5 bases and J 0 bases, with 20 bases left between them. The CDR3 DNA reads as TGTGCCAGCAGCACGATTCACCTACAGGGAGATAGCAATCAGCCCCAGCATTTT. It yields the protein CASSTIHLQGDSNQPQHF. Looking up the rest from reference TRBV7-2 and TRBJ1-5 gives the full variable domain: GAGVSQSPSNKVTEKGKDVELRCDPISGHTALYWYRQSLGQGLEFLIYFQGNSAPDKSGLPSDRFSAERTGGSVSTLTIQRTQQEDSAVYLCASSTIHLQGDSNQPQHFGDGTRLSIL.

The V and J genes are TRBV11-3 and TRBJ2-2; D unresolved. Trimming shortened V by 1 base and J by 5 bases, and 8 bases separated the two germline ends. Germline V lookup: CDR1 SGHNT, CDR2 YENEEA. This CDR3 contains 14 residues. This chain's CDR3 is CASSLGVATGELFF. As DNA, the CDR3 is TGTGCCAGCAGCTTAGGTGTGGCGACCGGGGAGCTGTTTTTT.

This clone was seen a few times. V and J are TRBV7-9 and TRBJ1-6; D unresolved. Trimming shortened V by 5 bases and J by 3 bases, and 11 bases separated the two germline ends. This CDR3 is built from 15 residues. The germline V gene encodes CDR1 SEHNR and CDR2 FQNEAQ (reference sequence). CDR3 DNA sequence: TGTGCCAGCAGCCTCGCAAACAACTATAATTCACCCCTCCACTTT. Its protein product is CASSLANNYNSPLHF.

The rearrangement links TRBV5-1 to TRBJ1-1; D gene uncertain. The CDR3 spans 14 residues. Germline CDR1 reads SGHRS; CDR2 reads YFSETQ. V lost 2 bases and J 0 bases, leaving 8 bases between the germline ends. Here the CDR3 reads CASSFDNMNTEAFF. The CDR3 coding sequence is TGCGCCAGCAGCTTTGACAACATGAACACTGAAGCTTTCTTT.

The CDR3 spells CASSYLAPMNTEAFF. The DNA for the CDR3 is TGCGCCAGCAGCTACCTAGCCCCCATGAACACTGAAGCTTTCTTT. This chain links TRBV5-1 with TRBJ1-1; no reliable D call. The CDR3 extends over 15 amino acids. Per germline, CDR1 SGHRS and CDR2 YFSETQ. V lost 3 bases and J 0 bases, leaving 12 bases between the germline ends. Looking up the rest from reference TRBV5-1 and TRBJ1-1 gives the full variable domain: KAGVTQTPRYLIKTRGQQVTLSCSPISGHRSVSWYQQTPGQGLQFLFEYFSETQRNKGNFPGRFSGRQFSNSRSEMNVSTLELGDSALYLCASSYLAPMNTEAFFGQGTRLTVV.